Presented here are 8 T cell receptor beta chains from one specimen sequenced in a study of T cell repertoires in cytomegalovirus infection. TCRdb used MiXCR to reprocess the reads, holding one entry per CDR3 protein. The sample lists almost 300,000 distinct CDR3 sequences; 8% to 10% were seen once. Material for sequencing was PBMCs. These TCRs come from a human donor in good health (CMV status not recorded). Some clones in this sample may be carry-over from other donors' samples.

This clonotype was seen ten or more times. This chain uses TRBV19 with TRBJ1-2, with unresolved D. The CDR3 sequence is 14 residues long. V shed 3 bases and J shed 9 bases, with 17 bases lying between them. CDR1 LNHDA and CDR2 SQIVND come from the germline V gene (reference sequence). In DNA, the CDR3 is TGTGCCAGTAGTATTGAAGATGGTGCGGGGAGCTACACCTTC. Translated: CASSIEDGAGSYTF.

The rearrangement links TRBV20-1 to TRBJ1-5; a weak D match, TRBD1 (6 bases). With 5 bases removed from V and 3 bases from J, the gap between germline ends came to 17 bases. The germline V gene has CDR1 DFQATT and CDR2 SNEGSKA (reference sequence). The CDR3 is made up of 15 amino acids. The CDR3 region is CSAGPRQVSNQPQHF. The CDR3 DNA is TGCAGTGCTGGACCGAGACAGGTTTCCAATCAGCCCCAGCATTTT.

Only a few counts were recorded for this clonotype. The chain combines TRBV19 with TRBJ1-5, with D hard to call. The V and J ends lost 7 bases and 6 bases respectively, with 10 bases between them. The CDR3 has 12 residues. Germline loops: CDR1 LNHDA, CDR2 SQIVND (reference sequence). CDR3 coding DNA: TGTGCCAGTACCCGCATTGGTCAGCCCCAGCATTTT. This codes for CASTRIGQPQHF.

This clonotype occurred many times. The chain combines TRBV7-2 with TRBJ2-5; D not certain. V dropped 1 base and J dropped 6 bases, with 6 bases sitting between them. Germline V gene data show CDR1 as SGHTA and CDR2 as FQGNSA. The CDR3 contains 12 residues. The CDR3 loop is CASSLEAKTQYF. The CDR3 DNA reads TGTGCCAGCAGCTTAGAGGCTAAGACCCAGTACTTC.

The chain uses TRBV2 and TRBJ2-3; D tentatively fits TRBD1 or TRBD2 (6 bases each). Germline V CDR1 and CDR2: SNHLY, FYNNEI. There are 18 residues in the CDR3. The germline V and J ends were trimmed by 2 bases and 0 bases, with 18 bases remaining between them. As DNA, the CDR3 is TGTGCCAGCAGTGAATGGGAGGACAGACCTTTTAGCACAGATACGCAGTATTTT. It translates to CASSEWEDRPFSTDTQYF.

This chain uses TRBV28 with TRBJ2-2; possibly TRBD1 or TRBD2 for D (5 bases each). CDR3 length equals 20 residues. The V gene's germline CDR1 is MDHEN and CDR2 SYDVKM. V was shortened by 0 bases and J by 5 bases, with 25 bases between the two germline ends. CDR3: CASSLWVGDELLRLTGELFF. The CDR3 coding sequence is TGTGCCAGCAGTTTATGGGTAGGGGACGAACTACTGCGATTGACCGGGGAGCTGTTTTTT.

This clonotype was counted a few times. The chain carries TRBV6-2 or TRBV6-3 and TRBJ1-5; possibly TRBD1 for D (5 bases). The CDR3 consists of 14 residues. Germline V gives CDR1 MNHEY, CDR2 SVGEGT. V lost 2 bases, J lost 7 bases, and 12 bases lay in between. The CDR3 nucleotides are TGTGCCAGCAGTTACGGGGGGTCGGGGCAGCCCCAGCATTTT. This sequence encodes CASSYGGSGQPQHF.

This clonotype was found many times. This chain connects TRBV29-1 to TRBJ2-7; no clear D gene. From germline, CDR1 is SQVTM and CDR2 ANQGSEA. Trimming took off 5 bases at V and 0 bases at J, with 8 bases between the two ends. This CDR3 is 12 amino acids long. The CDR3 loop reads CSVRTHSYEQYF. The CDR3 DNA follows: TGCAGCGTTCGGACCCACTCCTACGAGCAGTACTTC.